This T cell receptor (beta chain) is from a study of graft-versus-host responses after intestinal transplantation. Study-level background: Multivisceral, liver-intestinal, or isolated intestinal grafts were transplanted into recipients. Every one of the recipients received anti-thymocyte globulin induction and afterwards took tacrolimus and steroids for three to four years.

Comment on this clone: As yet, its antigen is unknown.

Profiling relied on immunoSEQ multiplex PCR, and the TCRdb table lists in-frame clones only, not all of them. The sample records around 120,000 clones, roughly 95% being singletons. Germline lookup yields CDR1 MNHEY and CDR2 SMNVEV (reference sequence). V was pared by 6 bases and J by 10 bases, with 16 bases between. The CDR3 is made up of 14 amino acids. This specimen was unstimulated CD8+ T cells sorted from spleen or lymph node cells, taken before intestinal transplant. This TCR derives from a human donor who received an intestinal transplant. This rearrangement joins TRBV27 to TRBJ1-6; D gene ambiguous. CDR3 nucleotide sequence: TGTGCCAGCAGATACAATGTTGGGGTGTCACCCCTCCACTTT. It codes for CASRYNVGVSPLHF.